This section outlines one T cell receptor beta chain sequence together with its context. Its antigen is unidentified. This entry is derived from a study of T cells in Graves' hyperthyroidism and ophthalmopathy. Study-level points and caveats: The majority of expanded thyroid clonotypes above 0.001 also appeared in blood. Through a model of 13 V-J features, ophthalmopathy was separated from stable hyperthyroidism.

What was amplified from RNA transcripts were TCR beta CDR3 regions. An initial round of RT-PCR targeting the TCR CDR3 relied on the HTBI primer set. MiXCR, run by TCRdb on the multiplex PCR reads, gives a single entry per CDR3 protein. The sample records about 640,000 distinct CDR3 sequences, around 20% being singletons. CDR1 is MDHEN, CDR2 SYDVKM, per germline. After removal of 4 bases from V and 5 bases from J, the junction contained 19 bases not matched to a gene. The CDR3 totals 18 residues. Sequencing was done on a sample of blood. The rearrangement links TRBV28 to TRBJ2-7, with 8 bases aligning to TRBD2. This clonotype was sampled from a man aged 30 to 39 with Graves' ophthalmopathy. CDR3 amino acids: CASSSSGTSWRGNNEQYF. DNA for the CDR3: TGTGCCAGCAGTTCCTCCGGGACTAGTTGGCGGGGAAATAACGAGCAGTACTTC.